These T cell receptor beta chains were read from a single sample in a study of T cell responses to AZD1222 COVID-19 vaccine. Measured with immunoSEQ multiplex PCR; TCRdb has only the in-frame clones, and not every one. The sample has 100,000 to 150,000 clones, around 89% seen once. Specimen: peripheral blood, collected on day 0 of MenACWY control vaccination. The receptor set was obtained from an adult in good health. Each CDR3 is given with its conserved first and last residue. Fields, in order: clone size, D gene, J gene, V gene, CDR3 protein, CDR3 DNA. D genes are given only for firm matches. The size entry is marked missing in some rows and otherwise reads once, few, many or a size class.

clone_size: .; d_call: TRBD2; j_call: TRBJ2-1; v_call: TRBV6-5; cdr3_aa: CASSYLAGAHEQFF; cdr3_nt: TGTGCCAGCAGTTATCTAGCGGGAGCCCATGAGCAGTTCTTC
clone_size: .; d_call: .; j_call: TRBJ2-5; v_call: TRBV7-2; cdr3_aa: CASSSAQETQYF; cdr3_nt: TGTGCCAGCAGCTCAGCTCAAGAGACCCAGTACTTC
clone_size: .; d_call: TRBD1; j_call: TRBJ2-1; v_call: TRBV18; cdr3_aa: CASSPFSGQGRNEQFF; cdr3_nt: TGTGCCAGCTCACCTTTCTCGGGACAGGGGCGAAATGAGCAGTTCTTC
clone_size: once; d_call: TRBD2; j_call: TRBJ2-2; v_call: TRBV18; cdr3_aa: CASSPGLAGTGELFF; cdr3_nt: TGTGCCAGCTCACCGGGACTAGCGGGCACCGGGGAGCTGTTTTTT
clone_size: few; d_call: .; j_call: TRBJ1-5; v_call: TRBV28; cdr3_aa: CASTVGRETQPQHF; cdr3_nt: TGTGCCAGCACCGTAGGAAGGGAAACTCAGCCCCAGCATTTT
clone_size: .; d_call: .; j_call: TRBJ1-1; v_call: TRBV7-9; cdr3_aa: CASSPLKPEAFF; cdr3_nt: TGTGCCAGCAGCCCATTGAAGCCCGAAGCTTTCTTT
clone_size: once; d_call: .; j_call: TRBJ1-6; v_call: TRBV7-2; cdr3_aa: CASSLAWAKYNSPLHF; cdr3_nt: TGTGCCAGCAGCTTAGCGTGGGCAAAGTATAATTCACCCCTCCACTTT
clone_size: .; d_call: TRBD2; j_call: TRBJ2-7; v_call: TRBV5-1; cdr3_aa: CASRDSGTSLSEQYF; cdr3_nt: TGCGCCAGCAGGGACTCCGGGACTAGTCTAAGCGAGCAGTACTTC
clone_size: .; d_call: .; j_call: TRBJ1-2; v_call: TRBV29-1; cdr3_aa: CSVDTAGGYYGYTF; cdr3_nt: TGCAGCGTTGATACCGCCGGGGGATACTATGGCTACACCTTC
clone_size: .; d_call: .; j_call: TRBJ2-7; v_call: TRBV19; cdr3_aa: CASSTASRSYEQYF; cdr3_nt: TGTGCCAGTAGTACCGCCTCGCGGTCCTACGAGCAGTACTTC
clone_size: .; d_call: .; j_call: TRBJ1-4; v_call: TRBV30; cdr3_aa: CAWTLPQFGEKLFF; cdr3_nt: TGTGCCTGGACCCTACCCCAGTTCGGTGAAAAACTGTTTTTT
clone_size: .; d_call: .; j_call: TRBJ2-7; v_call: TRBV5-6; cdr3_aa: CASSFSPYEQYF; cdr3_nt: TGTGCCAGCAGCTTTTCCCCCTACGAGCAGTACTTC
clone_size: .; d_call: .; j_call: TRBJ2-7; v_call: TRBV12-3/TRBV12-4; cdr3_aa: CASTQGNHKLYF; cdr3_nt: TGTGCCAGCACCCAAGGAAACCACAAGCTGTACTTC
clone_size: once; d_call: .; j_call: TRBJ2-5; v_call: TRBV7-2; cdr3_aa: CASSAPGSGKRETQYF; cdr3_nt: TGTGCCAGCAGCGCCCCCGGGTCCGGGAAACGGGAGACCCAGTACTTC
clone_size: .; d_call: .; j_call: TRBJ2-5; v_call: TRBV6-5; cdr3_aa: CASSRGQETQYF; cdr3_nt: TGTGCCAGCTCGAGGGGGCAAGAGACCCAGTACTTC
clone_size: once; d_call: .; j_call: TRBJ2-1; v_call: TRBV4-2; cdr3_aa: CASSFADRSSYNEQFF; cdr3_nt: TGTGCCAGCAGCTTCGCCGACAGGAGCTCCTACAATGAGCAGTTCTTC
clone_size: .; d_call: .; j_call: TRBJ1-4; v_call: TRBV5-4; cdr3_aa: CASSSPGLNEKLFF; cdr3_nt: TGTGCCAGCAGCTCGCCGGGACTCAATGAAAAACTGTTTTTT
clone_size: .; d_call: .; j_call: TRBJ1-5; v_call: TRBV10-3; cdr3_aa: CAISEWRGLDGNQPQHF; cdr3_nt: TGTGCCATCAGTGAGTGGAGGGGTCTGGATGGCAATCAGCCCCAGCATTTT
clone_size: .; d_call: .; j_call: TRBJ1-2; v_call: TRBV11-2; cdr3_aa: CASSSPQTGNGYTF; cdr3_nt: TGTGCCAGCAGCTCCCCCCAAACAGGGAATGGCTACACCTTC
clone_size: .; d_call: .; j_call: TRBJ2-7; v_call: TRBV27; cdr3_aa: CASTTRGGYHEQYF; cdr3_nt: TGTGCCAGCACTACCCGAGGAGGCTACCACGAGCAGTACTTC